The clone carrying this TCR beta chain was seen only once. The V segment lost 3 bases and the J segment 7 bases; nucleotides outside the gene matches: 4. CDR3 length: 14 amino acids. Germline CDR1 LGHNA, CDR2 YNFKEQ. The data originate from a study of blood T cell repertoires in COVID-19. Generated by immunoSEQ multiplex PCR, the TCRdb table keeps only in-frame clones and is missing some. The data contain roughly 230,000 clones, around 86% of them seen just once; the ten biggest clones take up less than 8%. The sequencing input was PBMCs or T cells enriched from blood (not recorded which). The receptor was derived from a man between 25 and 39 years old in a cohort exposed to, infected with or recovered from COVID-19 (not recorded which). The chain links TRBV4-2 to TRBJ1-5, with 9 bases fitting TRBD1. CDR3 DNA sequence: TGTGCCAGCAGCCAGGGACAGGGCGGACAGCCCCAGCATTTT. Protein: CASSQGQGGQPQHF.